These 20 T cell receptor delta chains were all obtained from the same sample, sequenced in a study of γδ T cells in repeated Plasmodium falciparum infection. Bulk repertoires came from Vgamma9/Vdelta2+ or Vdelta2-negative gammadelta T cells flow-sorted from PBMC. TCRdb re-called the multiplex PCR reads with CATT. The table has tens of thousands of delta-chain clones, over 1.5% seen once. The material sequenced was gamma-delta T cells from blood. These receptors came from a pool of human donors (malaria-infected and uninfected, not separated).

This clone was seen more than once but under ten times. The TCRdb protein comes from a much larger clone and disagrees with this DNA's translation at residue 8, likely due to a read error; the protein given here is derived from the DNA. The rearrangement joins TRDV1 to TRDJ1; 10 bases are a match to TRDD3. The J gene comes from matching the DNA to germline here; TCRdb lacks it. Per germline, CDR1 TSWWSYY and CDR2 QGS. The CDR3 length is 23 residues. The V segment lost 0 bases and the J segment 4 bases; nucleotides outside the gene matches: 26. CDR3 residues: CALGELEHWGIYKGPPGGDKLIF. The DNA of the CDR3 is TGTGCTCTTGGGGAACTTGAGCACTGGGGGATCTATAAGGGTCCTCCTGGCGGCGATAAACTCATCTTT.

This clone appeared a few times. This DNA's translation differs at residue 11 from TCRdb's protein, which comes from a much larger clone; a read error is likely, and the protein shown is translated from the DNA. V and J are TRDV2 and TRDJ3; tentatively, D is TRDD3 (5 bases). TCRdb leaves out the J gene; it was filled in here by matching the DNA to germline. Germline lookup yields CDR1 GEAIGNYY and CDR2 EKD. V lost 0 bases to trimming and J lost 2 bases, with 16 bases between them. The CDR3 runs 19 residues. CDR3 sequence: CACDTVLGLSPWDTRQMFF. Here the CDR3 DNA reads TGTGCCTGTGACACCGTGCTGGGTCTCAGCCCCTGGGACACCCGACAGATGTTTTTC.

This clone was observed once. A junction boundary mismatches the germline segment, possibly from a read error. In DNA, the CDR3 is TGTGCCTGTGGCACCGCATACTGGGGGAGCACCGGTAAACTCATCTTT. Its protein is CACGTAYWGSTGKLIF. The gene calls are TRDV2 and TRDJ1; TRDD3 aligns across 9 bases. The J gene, not given by TCRdb, was assigned here from a germline match of the nucleotide sequence. From germline, CDR1 is GEAIGNYY and CDR2 EKD. The CDR3 sequence is 16 residues long.

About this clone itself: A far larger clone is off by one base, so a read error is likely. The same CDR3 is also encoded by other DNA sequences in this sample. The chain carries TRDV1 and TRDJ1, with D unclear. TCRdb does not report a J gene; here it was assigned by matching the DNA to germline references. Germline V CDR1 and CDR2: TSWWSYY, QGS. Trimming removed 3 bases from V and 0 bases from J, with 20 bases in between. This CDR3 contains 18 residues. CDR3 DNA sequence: TGTGCTCTTGGGGAGGCCCTAGGGGTGGAGAGACACACCGATAAACTCATCTTT. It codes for CALGEALGVERHTDKLIF.

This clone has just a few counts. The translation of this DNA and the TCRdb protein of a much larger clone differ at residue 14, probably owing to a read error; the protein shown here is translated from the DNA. The chain's CDR3 is CALGDTRGYWGITLDDDKLIF. Written as DNA, the CDR3 is TGTGCTCTTGGGGATACTAGGGGGTACTGGGGGATCACGCTGGATGACGATAAACTCATCTTT. V and J are TRDV1 and TRDJ1; 10 bases align to TRDD3. As TCRdb names no J gene, one was assigned here on the basis of a DNA match to germline. This CDR3 is built from 21 residues. Unmatched junction bases numbered 23, after V lost 3 bases and J lost 4 bases. CDR1 is TSWWSYY, CDR2 QGS, per germline.

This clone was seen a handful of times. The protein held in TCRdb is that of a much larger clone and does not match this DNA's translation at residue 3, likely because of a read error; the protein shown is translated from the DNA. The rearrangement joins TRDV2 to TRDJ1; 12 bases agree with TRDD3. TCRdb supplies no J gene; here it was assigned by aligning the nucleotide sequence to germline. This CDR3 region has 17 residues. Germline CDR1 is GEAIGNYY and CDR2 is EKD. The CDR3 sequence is CAYDPVLGDTYTDKLIF. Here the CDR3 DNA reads TGTGCCTATGACCCAGTACTGGGGGATACCTACACCGATAAACTCATCTTT.

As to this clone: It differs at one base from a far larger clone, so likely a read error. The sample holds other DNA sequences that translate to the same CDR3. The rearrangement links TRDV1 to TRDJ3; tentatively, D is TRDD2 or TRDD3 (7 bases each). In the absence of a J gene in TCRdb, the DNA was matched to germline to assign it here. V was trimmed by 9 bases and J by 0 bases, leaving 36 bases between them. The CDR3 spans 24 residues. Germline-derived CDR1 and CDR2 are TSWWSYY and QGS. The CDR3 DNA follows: TGTGCTCTCGGGATACACGGCTTCCTATACCAGCACCGGGTCGACTCCTGGGACACCCGACAGATGTTTTTC. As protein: CALGIHGFLYQHRVDSWDTRQMFF.

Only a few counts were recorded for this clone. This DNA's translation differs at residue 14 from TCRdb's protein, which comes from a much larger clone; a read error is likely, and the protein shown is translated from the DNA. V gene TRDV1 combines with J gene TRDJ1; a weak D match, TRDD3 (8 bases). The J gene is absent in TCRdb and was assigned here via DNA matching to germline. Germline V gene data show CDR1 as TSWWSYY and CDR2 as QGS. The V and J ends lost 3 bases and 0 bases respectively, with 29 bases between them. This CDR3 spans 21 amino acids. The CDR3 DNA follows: TGTGCTCTTGGGGATCCTCCTTCCTCCCGGGACTGGGGGGTGTACACCGATAAACTCATCTTT. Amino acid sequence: CALGDPPSSRDWGVYTDKLIF.

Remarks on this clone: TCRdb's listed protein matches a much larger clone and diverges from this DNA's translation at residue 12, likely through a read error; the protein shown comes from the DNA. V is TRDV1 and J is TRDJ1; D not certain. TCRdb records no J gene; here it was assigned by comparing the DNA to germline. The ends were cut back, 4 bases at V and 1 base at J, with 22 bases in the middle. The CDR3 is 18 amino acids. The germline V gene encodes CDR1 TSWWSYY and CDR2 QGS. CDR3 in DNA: TGTGCTCTTGGGGTCCATCGAGCCCAGGTCGAGTGCACCGATAAACTCATCTTT. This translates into CALGVHRAQVECTDKLIF.

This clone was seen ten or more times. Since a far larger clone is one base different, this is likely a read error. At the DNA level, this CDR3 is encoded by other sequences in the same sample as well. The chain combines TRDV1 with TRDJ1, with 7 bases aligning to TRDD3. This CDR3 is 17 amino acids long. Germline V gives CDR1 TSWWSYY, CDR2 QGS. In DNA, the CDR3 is TGTGCTCTTGGGGGAATAGGGGGGGATCTGTACACCGACAAACTCATCTTT. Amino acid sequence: CALGGIGGDLYTDKLIF.

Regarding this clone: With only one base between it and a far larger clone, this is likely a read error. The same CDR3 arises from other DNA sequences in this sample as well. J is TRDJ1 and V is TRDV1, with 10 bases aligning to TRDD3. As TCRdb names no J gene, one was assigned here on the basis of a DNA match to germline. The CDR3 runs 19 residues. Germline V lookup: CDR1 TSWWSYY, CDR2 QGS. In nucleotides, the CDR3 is TGTGCTCTTGGGGAGACTCTCCGACTGGGGGATCTATACACCGACAAACTCATCTTT. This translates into CALGETLRLGDLYTDKLIF.

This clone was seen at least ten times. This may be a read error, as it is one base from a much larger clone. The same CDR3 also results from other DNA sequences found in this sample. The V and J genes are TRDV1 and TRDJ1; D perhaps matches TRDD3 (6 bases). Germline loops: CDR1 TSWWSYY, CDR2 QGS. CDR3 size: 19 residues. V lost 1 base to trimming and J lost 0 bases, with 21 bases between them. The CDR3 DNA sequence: TGTGCTCTTGGGGAACGGTTCCTGGCGACTGGGACCCACACCGATAAACTCATCTTT. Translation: CALGERFLATGTHTDKLIF.

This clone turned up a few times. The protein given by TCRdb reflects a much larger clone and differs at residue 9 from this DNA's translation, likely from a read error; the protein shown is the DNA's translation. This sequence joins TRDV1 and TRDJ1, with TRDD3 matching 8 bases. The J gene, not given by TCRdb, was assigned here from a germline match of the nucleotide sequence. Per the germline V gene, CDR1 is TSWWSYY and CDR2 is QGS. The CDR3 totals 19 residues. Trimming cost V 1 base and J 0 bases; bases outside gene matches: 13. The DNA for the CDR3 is TGTGCTCTTGGGGAACGGTTAGTACCGGGGGATAGGTACACCGATAAACTCATCTTT. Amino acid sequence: CALGERLVPGDRYTDKLIF.

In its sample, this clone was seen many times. The CDR3 DNA sequence: TGTGCTCTTGGGGAACTTCGGGGTGCCACCGATAAACTCATCTTT. Residues: CALGELRGATDKLIF. V and J are TRDV1 and TRDJ1, with D unclear. The germline V and J ends were trimmed by 0 bases and 1 base, with 9 bases remaining between them. The CDR3 is 15 residues long. Germline values: CDR1 TSWWSYY, CDR2 QGS.

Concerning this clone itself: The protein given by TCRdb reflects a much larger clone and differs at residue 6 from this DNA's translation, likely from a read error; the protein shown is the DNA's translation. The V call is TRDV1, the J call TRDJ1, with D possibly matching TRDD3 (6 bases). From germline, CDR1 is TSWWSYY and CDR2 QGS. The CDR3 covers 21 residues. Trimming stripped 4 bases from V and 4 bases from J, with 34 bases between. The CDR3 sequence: CALGAILLKLREGIHLDKLIF. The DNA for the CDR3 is TGTGCTCTTGGGGCTATCCTCCTAAAACTGCGTGAGGGGATTCACCTCGATAAACTCATCTTT.

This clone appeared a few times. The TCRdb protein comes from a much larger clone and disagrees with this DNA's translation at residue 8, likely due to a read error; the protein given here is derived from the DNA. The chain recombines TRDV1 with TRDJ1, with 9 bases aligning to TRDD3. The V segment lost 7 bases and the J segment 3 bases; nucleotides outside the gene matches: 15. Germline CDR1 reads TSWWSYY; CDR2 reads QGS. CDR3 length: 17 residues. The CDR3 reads CALATLLQGIRSDKLIF. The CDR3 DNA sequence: TGTGCTCTTGCGACTCTCCTACAGGGGATACGATCCGATAAACTCATCTTT.

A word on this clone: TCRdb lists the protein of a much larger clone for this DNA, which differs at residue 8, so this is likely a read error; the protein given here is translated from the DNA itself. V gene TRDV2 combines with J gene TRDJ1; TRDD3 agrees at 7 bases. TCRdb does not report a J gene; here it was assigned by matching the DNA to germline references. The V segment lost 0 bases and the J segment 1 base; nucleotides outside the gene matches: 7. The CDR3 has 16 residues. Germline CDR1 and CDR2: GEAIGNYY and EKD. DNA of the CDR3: TGTGCCTGTGACACCGTTGGGGGACAAAGCACCGATAAACTCATCTTT. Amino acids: CACDTVGGQSTDKLIF.

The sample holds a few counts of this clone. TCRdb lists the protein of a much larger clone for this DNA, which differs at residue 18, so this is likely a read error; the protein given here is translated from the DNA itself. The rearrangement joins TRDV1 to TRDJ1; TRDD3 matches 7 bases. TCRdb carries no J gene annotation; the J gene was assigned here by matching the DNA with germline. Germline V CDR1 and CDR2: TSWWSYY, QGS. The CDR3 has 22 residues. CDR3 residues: CALGEVPTGPLWGSPYTGKLIF. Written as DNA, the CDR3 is TGTGCTCTTGGGGAAGTCCCTACAGGACCCCTCTGGGGGTCTCCGTACACCGGTAAACTCATCTTT.

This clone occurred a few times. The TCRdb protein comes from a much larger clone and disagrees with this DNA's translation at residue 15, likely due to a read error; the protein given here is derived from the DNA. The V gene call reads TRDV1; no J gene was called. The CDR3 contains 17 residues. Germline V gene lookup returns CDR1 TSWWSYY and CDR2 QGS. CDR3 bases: TGTGCTCTTGGAGATTTCCCGTCCTCCTGGGAAACCGATAAATTCATCTTT. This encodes CALGDFPSSWETDKFIF.

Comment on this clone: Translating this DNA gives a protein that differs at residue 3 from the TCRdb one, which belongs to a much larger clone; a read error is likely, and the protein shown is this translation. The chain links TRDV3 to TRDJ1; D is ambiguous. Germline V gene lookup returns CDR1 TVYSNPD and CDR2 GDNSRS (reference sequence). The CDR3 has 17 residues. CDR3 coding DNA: TGTGCCCTTAGGGACACCTTTCCCCTGTACACTACCGGTAAACTCATCTTT. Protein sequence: CALRDTFPLYTTGKLIF.